This T cell receptor (beta chain) was documented in a study of glioma-infiltrating T cells after dendritic cell vaccination. Study-wide points: No direct clonality-survival link was found; a diverse polyclonal response may matter.

A word on this clone: Its matching antigen is unknown.

As to time point: after dendritic cell vaccination, including at tumor progression/relapse. Selection required adequate fresh-frozen tumor tissue plus more than two years' survival data. Primers: 60 V beta forward and 13 J beta reverse. Only in-frame clones appear in the TCRdb table, and some are missing; sequencing was by immunoSEQ multiplex PCR. The sample has some 60,000 clones, about 80% seen once. The CDR3 has 16 amino acids. Germline CDR1 MGHRA, CDR2 YSYEKL. V was pared by 4 bases and J by 2 bases, with 9 bases of the junction left unmatched. The specimen was blood, collected after dendritic cell vaccination. The source is a human donor with glioblastoma. The rearrangement uses TRBV4-1 and TRBJ2-5; TRBD2 agrees at 8 bases. Here the CDR3 DNA reads TGCGCCAGCAGCCTCGGGCCCCAGCGGGGGCAAGAGACCCAGTACTTC. Amino acid sequence: CASSLGPQRGQETQYF.